The 23 T cell receptor beta chains reported below all come from one sample, sequenced in a study of Tregs in tolerant kidney transplant recipients (dated by TCRdb to 2018 to 2020). Preparation of the library involved the immunoSEQ multiplex PCR assay. What TCRdb holds here is the immuneACCESS table cut down to in-frame rearrangements. Part of the clones is not present; checked against another copy, under half of the missing clones reflect an unresolved V gene, and the others are unexplained. This sample's table carries around 3,000 clones. The biggest ten clones account for roughly 7.9% of the sample. Which antigens these TCRs recognize remains unknown. Sample time point, as interpreted from the label and publication: blood sample drawn before combined kidney and bone marrow transplant. For bulk CFSE mixed lymphocyte reactions, CFSE-labeled recipient PBMCs were cocultured for approximately six days with irradiated donor PBMCs, after which the cells were stained for CD3/CD4/CD8 and FACS-sorted.

Sequencing was performed on CD8+ T cells from blood cultured with allogeneic cells, taken before the transplant. These receptors originate from a human patient who received a combined kidney and bone marrow transplant.

A note on this clone: The CDR3 end falls 3 residues outside the read, so it is completed with the germline J gene. The chain is built from TRBV5-8 and TRBJ2-1; 15 nucleotides agree with TRBD2. CDR1 and CDR2 from the germline V gene are SGHTS and YDEGEE. Trimming at V came to 3 bases and at J to 6 bases, leaving 1 base not matched to a gene. The CDR3 spans 15 residues. CDR3 in amino acids: CASSWGLAGGNEQFF. Partial CDR3 DNA: TGTGCCAGCAGCTGGGGACTAGCGGGAGGCAATGAG.

On this clone itself: The missing CDR3 end, 3 residues past where the read stops, is filled in from the germline J gene. This rearrangement joins TRBV4-2 to TRBJ2-5, with D possibly TRBD1 on 6 matching bases. Germline CDR1 reads LGHNA; CDR2 reads YNFKEQ. CDR3 length equals 16 residues. V was clipped by 0 bases and J by 4 bases, with 15 bases between them. The part of the CDR3 DNA that was read is TGTGCCAGCAGCCAAGAAGGGAGTCAGGGGCGAGAGACC. It yields the protein CASSQEGSQGRET. The whole CDR3 protein is CASSQEGSQGRETQYF.

This clone is labeled medium-sized based on frequency. The read ends 3 residues before the CDR3 terminus; that terminus is restored from the germline J gene. V and J are TRBV7-9 and TRBJ1-1, with D possibly matching TRBD1 (5 bases). This CDR3 has 12 residues. CDR1 is SEHNR, CDR2 FQNEAQ, per germline (reference sequence). Trimming cost V 5 bases and J 4 bases, with 8 bases left between them. CDR3 region: CASSAGSTEAFF. The sequenced part of the CDR3 DNA is TGTGCCAGCAGCGCAGGGTCCACTGAA.

Comment on this clone: The CDR3 goes on 3 residues after the read ends, and that part is filled in from the germline J gene. This chain connects TRBV6-2 or TRBV6-3 to TRBJ1-5; D may be TRBD1 (6 bases). In germline, CDR1 is MNHEY, CDR2 SVGEGT. V lost 0 bases to trimming and J lost 9 bases, with 6 bases between them. There are 12 residues in the CDR3. CDR3: CASSYSTGPQHF. The CDR3 DNA, read in part, is TGTGCCAGCAGTTACTCGACAGGGCCC.

For this clone: The read terminates 3 residues ahead of where the CDR3 ends, so the germline J gene completes it. The J gene is TRBJ1-6, the V gene TRBV20-1, with 10 bases aligning to TRBD1. V was clipped by 6 bases and J by 10 bases; unmatched bases: 12. From germline, CDR1 is DFQATT and CDR2 SNEGSKA (reference sequence). The CDR3 is 15 residues long. The CDR3 protein is CSATPDRGVGSPLHF. CDR3 DNA, as far as it was read: TGCAGTGCCACTCCGGACAGGGGGGTAGGGTCACCC.

This clone counts as medium-sized (0.01 to 0.1%) by frequency. The CDR3 extends 3 residues past the end of the read, so its final part is completed from the germline J gene. This chain uses TRBV5-6 with TRBJ1-1, with unresolved D. V was trimmed by 0 bases and J by 4 bases, leaving 10 bases between them. CDR1 is SGHDT and CDR2 is YYEEEE in the germline V gene. The CDR3 is made up of 14 amino acids. Partial CDR3 DNA: TGTGCCAGCAGCTTGGCCGTCAGAACCACTGAA. It specifies CASSLAVRTTE. The entire CDR3 reads CASSLAVRTTEAFF.

Its frequency marks this clone as medium-sized (0.01 to 0.1%). The read halts 3 residues ahead of the CDR3 end, with the missing end drawn from the germline J gene. V usage is TRBV14 and J usage is TRBJ1-1; D gene unclear. CDR1 SGHDN and CDR2 FVKESK come from the germline V gene. The V end was cut by 5 bases, the J end by 0 bases, with 4 bases between. This CDR3 is 12 amino acids long. The sequenced CDR3 bases are TGTGCCAGCAGCGCTATGAACACTGAA. This gives the protein CASSAMNTE. The entire CDR3 protein is CASSAMNTEAFF. Full variable domain (rest looked up from reference TRBV14 and TRBJ1-1): EAGVTQFPSHSVIEKGQTVTLRCDPISGHDNLYWYRRVMGKEIKFLLHFVKESKQDESGMPNNRFLAERTGGTYSTLKVQPAELEDSGVYFCASSAMNTEAFFGQGTRLTVV.

Details on this clone: The observed sequence ends 3 residues before the CDR3 terminus, with the missing tail filled in from the germline J gene. This chain joins TRBV27 and TRBJ1-5; D unresolved. Trimming removed 4 bases at V and 6 bases at J, with 10 bases between. The CDR3 contains 13 residues. Germline assignment: CDR1 MNHEY and CDR2 SMNVEV (reference sequence). CDR3 residues: CASSSDIGQPQHF. CDR3 DNA (partial): TGTGCCAGCAGTTCTGATATCGGTCAGCCC.

Judged by frequency, this clone is medium-sized. The read ends 3 residues early relative to the CDR3; the germline J gene fills the gap. This chain connects TRBV7-9 to TRBJ2-5, with a possible D match to TRBD2 (6 bases). Germline V gives CDR1 SEHNR, CDR2 FQNEAQ (reference sequence). Trimming removed 11 bases at V and 4 bases at J, with 20 bases between. The CDR3 runs 14 residues. The CDR3 bases that were read are TGTGCCGAGGGGCGGGGCGGGCAGGGAGAGACC. Translated: CAEGRGGQGET. The whole CDR3 region reads CAEGRGGQGETQYF. Together with reference TRBV7-9 and TRBJ2-5, the CDR3 gives the full variable domain: DTGVSQNPRHKITKRGQNVTFRCDPISEHNRLYWYRQTLGQGPEFLTYFQNEAQLEKSRLLSDRFSAERPKGSFSTLEIQRTEQGDSAMYLCAEGRGGQGETQYFGPGTRLLVL.

This clone is identified as large from frequency. The CDR3 end is not reached by the read, which stops 3 residues before it; the germline J gene fills it in. The chain combines TRBV12-3 or TRBV12-4 with TRBJ2-6; 11 bases line up with TRBD2. This CDR3 has 18 amino acids. The trim removed 4 bases at V and 1 base at J, leaving 6 bases unmatched. The CDR3 spells CASSSGTSGNSGANVLTF. The DNA read from the CDR3 is TGTGCCAGCAGTTCCGGGACTAGCGGAAATTCTGGGGCCAACGTC.

This clone is deemed medium-sized (0.01 to 0.1%) by its frequency. The read falls 3 residues short of the CDR3 end, and the missing part is taken from the germline J gene. The chain uses TRBV20-1 and TRBJ2-3; 7 bases are shared with TRBD2. Germline lookup yields CDR1 DFQATT and CDR2 SNEGSKA (reference sequence). Unmatched junction bases numbered 11, after V lost 3 bases and J lost 2 bases. This CDR3 contains 16 residues. The sequenced part of the CDR3 DNA is TGCAGTGCTAGCATCCAGCGGGGCTCCCCCACAGATACG. Its protein is CSASIQRGSPTDT. The whole CDR3 region reads CSASIQRGSPTDTQYF.

In the case of this clone: With the read ending 3 residues before the CDR3 end, the germline J gene is used to fill in that end. The chain links TRBV5-4 to TRBJ1-1; no clear D. Germline assignment: CDR1 SGHNT and CDR2 YYREEE (reference sequence). The CDR3 length is 12 residues. Trimming left V 4 bases short and J 1 base short, with 5 bases between. This CDR3 reads CASSPGNTEAFF. CDR3 bases read: TGTGCCAGCAGCCCAGGGAACACTGAA.

For this clone: Read coverage stops 3 residues before the CDR3 terminus; the germline J gene supplies the remainder. The gene calls are TRBV11-2 and TRBJ2-7, with D hard to call. CDR3 size: 12 residues. The germline gives CDR1 SGHAT, CDR2 FQNNGV. V was trimmed by 5 bases and J by 5 bases, leaving 10 bases between them. The part of the CDR3 DNA that was read is TGTGCCAGCAGCCTCACAAATCACGAG. Protein sequence: CASSLTNHE. The whole CDR3 protein is CASSLTNHEQYF.

This clone is deemed medium-sized by its frequency. Read data end 3 residues before the CDR3 end; the end is taken from the germline J gene. This chain links TRBV5-6 with TRBJ1-5; the match to TRBD1 covers 7 bases. The germline gives CDR1 SGHDT, CDR2 YYEEEE. This CDR3 is 14 amino acids long. The J segment lost 5 bases and the V segment lost 2 bases, leaving 4 bases of the junction unmatched. The CDR3 bases that were read are TGTGCCAGCAGCTTTGGGACAGCTGATCAGCCC. It codes for CASSFGTADQP. The full-length CDR3 reads as CASSFGTADQPQHF.

By frequency, this clone registers medium-sized. The CDR3 end falls 3 residues outside the read, so it is completed with the germline J gene. This chain links TRBV28 with TRBJ2-7, with D tentatively TRBD2 (5 bases). CDR1 and CDR2 from the germline V gene are MDHEN and SYDVKM. V was shortened by 6 bases and J by 0 bases, with 12 bases between the two germline ends. The CDR3 contains 14 residues. This chain's CDR3 is CASSLELASYEQYF. The covered CDR3 bases are TGTGCCAGCAGCTTAGAGCTAGCCTCCTACGAG. Full variable domain (rest looked up from reference TRBV28 and TRBJ2-7): DVKVTQSSRYLVKRTGEKVFLECVQDMDHENMFWYRQDPGLGLRLIYFSYDVKMKEKGDIPEGYSVSREKKERFSLILESASTNQTSMYLCASSLELASYEQYFGPGTRLTVT.

This chain's CDR3 is CASSLGHLNEQFF. The sequenced CDR3 bases are TGTGCCAGCAGCTTGGGACACCTCAATGAG. The chain combines TRBV7-9 with TRBJ2-1; a possible D gene is TRBD1 (6 bases). The observed sequence ends 3 residues before the CDR3 terminus, with the missing tail filled in from the germline J gene. CDR3 length: 13 residues. Germline CDR1 reads SEHNR; CDR2 reads FQNEAQ (reference sequence). V was cut by 3 bases and J by 6 bases, with 9 bases left in between.

A remark on this clone: The read comes to an end 3 residues before the CDR3 does, leaving the germline J gene to fill in the end. The V and J genes are TRBV13 and TRBJ1-2; 8 bases align to TRBD1. Trimming cost V 5 bases and J 4 bases; bases outside gene matches: 9. This CDR3 has 15 residues. The germline gives CDR1 PRHDT, CDR2 FYEKMQ (reference sequence). The CDR3 region is CASSPGQGAGYGYTF. The sequenced CDR3 bases are TGTGCCAGCAGCCCGGGTCAGGGGGCAGGCTATGGC.

In terms of frequency, this clone is medium-sized (0.01 to 0.1%). The CDR3 end is not reached by the read, which stops 3 residues before it; the germline J gene fills it in. The chain combines TRBV5-6 with TRBJ2-7, with D possibly TRBD1 on 5 matching bases. The length of the CDR3 is 13 residues. Germline V gene lookup returns CDR1 SGHDT and CDR2 YYEEEE. V lost 0 bases, J lost 2 bases, and 6 bases lay in between. The CDR3 DNA, read in part, is TGTGCCAGCAGCTTGGTCAGGGCCTACGAG. Residues: CASSLVRAYE. The CDR3 in full is CASSLVRAYEQYF.

This clone registers medium-sized (0.01 to 0.1%) by frequency. The read ends 3 residues shy of where the CDR3 ends; the end is completed using the germline J gene. V and J are TRBV30 and TRBJ1-4; no clear D. Between the trimmed V and J ends, which lost 4 bases and 8 bases, there was a span of 14 bases. The CDR3 has 13 amino acids. Germline CDR1 reads GTSNPN; CDR2 reads SVGIG (reference sequence). The CDR3 spells CAWTSVGGEKLFF. Incomplete CDR3 DNA: TGTGCCTGGACCAGTGTTGGCGGGGAAAAA.

CDR3 DNA, as far as it was read: TGCGCCAGCAGCCAAGACCCTGGGGGGGGC. Translation: CASSQDPGGG. The complete CDR3 reads CASSQDPGGGYTF. The chain recombines TRBV4-1 with TRBJ1-2; D is perhaps TRBD1 (5 bases). The CDR3 is cut off 3 residues early in the read; its end comes from the germline J gene. From germline, CDR1 is MGHRA and CDR2 YSYEKL. The CDR3 runs to 13 residues.

A remark on this clone: The CDR3 end lies 3 residues beyond the end of the read and is filled in from the germline J gene. The rearrangement joins TRBV19 to TRBJ2-3; the D is unclear. This CDR3 contains 11 residues. Germline CDR1 LNHDA, CDR2 SQIVND (reference sequence). Partial CDR3 DNA: TGTGCCAGTAGTGGCGGTAGGTCG. This gives the protein CASSGGRS. The whole CDR3 protein is CASSGGRSQYF.

Notes on this clone: The read halts 3 residues ahead of the CDR3 end, with the missing end drawn from the germline J gene. The J gene is TRBJ1-1, the V gene TRBV25-1, with TRBD1 identical over 7 bases. The germline V gene has CDR1 MGHDK and CDR2 SYGVNS. V lost 5 bases and J lost 4; bases outside the gene matches: 1. The CDR3 has 12 amino acids. The sequenced part of the CDR3 DNA is TGTGCCAGCAGTCCAGGGGGCACTGAA. This sequence encodes CASSPGGTE. The whole CDR3 is CASSPGGTEAFF.

As regards this clone: Read coverage stops 3 residues before the CDR3 terminus; the germline J gene supplies the remainder. V is TRBV7-9 and J is TRBJ1-1, with TRBD1 matching 8 bases. The germline V gene encodes CDR1 SEHNR and CDR2 FQNEAQ (reference sequence). This CDR3 is 13 amino acids long. The CDR3 loop reads CASSPRQGFRAFF. The CDR3 bases that were read are TGTGCCAGCAGCCCGAGACAGGGGTTTCGT.